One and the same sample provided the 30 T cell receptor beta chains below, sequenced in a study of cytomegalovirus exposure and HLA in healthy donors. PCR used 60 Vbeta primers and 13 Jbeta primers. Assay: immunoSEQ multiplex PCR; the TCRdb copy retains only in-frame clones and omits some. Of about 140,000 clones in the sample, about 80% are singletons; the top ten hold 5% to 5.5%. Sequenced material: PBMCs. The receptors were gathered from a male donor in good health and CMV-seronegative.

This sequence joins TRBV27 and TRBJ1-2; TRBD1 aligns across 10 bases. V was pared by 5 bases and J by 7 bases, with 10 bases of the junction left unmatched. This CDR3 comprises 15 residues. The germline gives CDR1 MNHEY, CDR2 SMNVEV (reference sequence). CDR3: CASSATRQGAFGYTF. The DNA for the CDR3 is TGTGCCAGCAGTGCCACGAGACAGGGGGCTTTTGGCTACACCTTC.

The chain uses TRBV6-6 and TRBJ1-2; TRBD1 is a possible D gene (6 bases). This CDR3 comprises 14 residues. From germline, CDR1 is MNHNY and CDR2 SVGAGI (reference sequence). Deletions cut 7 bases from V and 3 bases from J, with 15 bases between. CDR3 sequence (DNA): TGTGCCAGCATCGCCCCAGGGGTGTACTATGGCTACACCTTC. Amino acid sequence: CASIAPGVYYGYTF.

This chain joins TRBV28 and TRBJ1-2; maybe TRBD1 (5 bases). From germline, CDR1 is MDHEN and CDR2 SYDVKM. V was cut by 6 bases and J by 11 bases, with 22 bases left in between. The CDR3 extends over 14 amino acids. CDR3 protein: CASRLPARAGRYTF. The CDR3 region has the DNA TGTGCCAGCAGACTCCCGGCCAGGGCTGGAAGGTACACCTTC.

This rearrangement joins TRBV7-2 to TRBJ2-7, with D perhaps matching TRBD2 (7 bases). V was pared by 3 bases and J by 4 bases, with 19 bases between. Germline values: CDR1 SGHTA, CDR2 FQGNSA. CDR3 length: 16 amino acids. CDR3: CASSLGGGGAVYEQYF. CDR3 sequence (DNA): TGTGCCAGCAGCTTGGGGGGGGGCGGGGCAGTATACGAGCAGTACTTC. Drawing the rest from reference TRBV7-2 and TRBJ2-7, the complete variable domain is GAGVSQSPSNKVTEKGKDVELRCDPISGHTALYWYRQSLGQGLEFLIYFQGNSAPDKSGLPSDRFSAERTGGSVSTLTIQRTQQEDSAVYLCASSLGGGGAVYEQYFGPGTRLTVT.

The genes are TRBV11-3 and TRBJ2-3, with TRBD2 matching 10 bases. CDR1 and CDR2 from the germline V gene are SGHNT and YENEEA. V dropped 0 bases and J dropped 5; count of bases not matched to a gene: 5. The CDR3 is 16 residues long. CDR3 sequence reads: CASSLESGGVGDTQYF. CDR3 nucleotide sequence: TGTGCCAGCAGCTTAGAAAGCGGGGGGGTCGGAGATACGCAGTATTTT.

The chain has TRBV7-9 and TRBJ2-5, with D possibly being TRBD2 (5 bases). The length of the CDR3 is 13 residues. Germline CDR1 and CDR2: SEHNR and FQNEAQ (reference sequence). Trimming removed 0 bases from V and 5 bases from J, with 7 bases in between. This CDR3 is CASSLARRETQYF. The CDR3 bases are TGTGCCAGCAGCTTAGCCCGGAGGGAGACCCAGTACTTC. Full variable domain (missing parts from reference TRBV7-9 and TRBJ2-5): DTGVSQNPRHKITKRGQNVTFRCDPISEHNRLYWYRQTLGQGPEFLTYFQNEAQLEKSRLLSDRFSAERPKGSFSTLEIQRTEQGDSAMYLCASSLARRETQYFGPGTRLLVL.

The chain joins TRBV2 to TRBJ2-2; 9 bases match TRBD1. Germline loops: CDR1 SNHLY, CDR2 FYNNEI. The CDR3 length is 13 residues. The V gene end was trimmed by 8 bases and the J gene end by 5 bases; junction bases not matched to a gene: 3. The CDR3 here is CASGDRGTGELFF. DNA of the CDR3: TGTGCCAGCGGAGACAGGGGGACCGGGGAGCTGTTTTTT.

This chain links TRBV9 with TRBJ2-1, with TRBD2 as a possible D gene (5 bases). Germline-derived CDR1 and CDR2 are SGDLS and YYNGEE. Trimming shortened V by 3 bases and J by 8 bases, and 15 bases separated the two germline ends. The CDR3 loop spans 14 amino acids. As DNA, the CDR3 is TGTGCCAGCAGCGCCGACTTCGGGCGGGATGAGCAGTTCTTC. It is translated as CASSADFGRDEQFF.

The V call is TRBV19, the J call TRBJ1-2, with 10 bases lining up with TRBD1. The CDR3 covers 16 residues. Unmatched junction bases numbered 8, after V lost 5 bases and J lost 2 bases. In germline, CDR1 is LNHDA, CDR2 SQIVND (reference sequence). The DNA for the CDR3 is TGTGCCAGTAGTGTTCTACCGGGACAGGGGAACTATGGCTACACCTTC. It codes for CASSVLPGQGNYGYTF. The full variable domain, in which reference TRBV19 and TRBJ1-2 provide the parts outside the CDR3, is DGGITQSPKYLFRKEGQNVTLSCEQNLNHDAMYWYRQDPGQGLRLIYYSQIVNDFQKGDIAEGYSVSREKKESFPLTVTSAQKNPTAFYLCASSVLPGQGNYGYTFGSGTRLTVV.

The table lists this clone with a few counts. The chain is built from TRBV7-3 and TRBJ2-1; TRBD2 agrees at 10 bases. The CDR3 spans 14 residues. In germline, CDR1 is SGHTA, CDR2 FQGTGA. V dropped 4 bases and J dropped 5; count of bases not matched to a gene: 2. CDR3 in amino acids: CASSSLAGDNEQFF. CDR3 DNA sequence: TGTGCCAGCAGCTCCCTAGCGGGGGACAATGAGCAGTTCTTC.

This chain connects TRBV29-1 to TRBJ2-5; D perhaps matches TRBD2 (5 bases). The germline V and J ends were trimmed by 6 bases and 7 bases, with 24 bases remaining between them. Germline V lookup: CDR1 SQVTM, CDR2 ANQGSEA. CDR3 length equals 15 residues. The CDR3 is CSVLGGATLSRTQYF. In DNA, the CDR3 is TGCAGCGTGTTAGGAGGAGCGACCCTATCACGGACCCAGTACTTC.

In DNA form, the CDR3 reads TGTGCCAGCTCGCGGGGGACCCAATCCTACGAGCAGTACTTC. Protein product: CASSRGTQSYEQYF. The V call is TRBV9, the J call TRBJ2-7; 7 bases are shared with TRBD2. Losses at the gene ends were 7 bases for V and 1 base for J; bases not matched to a gene: 8. Germline CDR1 SGDLS, CDR2 YYNGEE. The CDR3 runs to 14 residues.

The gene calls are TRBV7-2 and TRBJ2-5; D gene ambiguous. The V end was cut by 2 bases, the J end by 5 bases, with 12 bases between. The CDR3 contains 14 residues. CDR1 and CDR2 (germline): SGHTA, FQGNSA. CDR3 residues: CASSLTENPETQYF. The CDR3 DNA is TGTGCCAGCAGCTTAACCGAGAATCCGGAGACCCAGTACTTC.

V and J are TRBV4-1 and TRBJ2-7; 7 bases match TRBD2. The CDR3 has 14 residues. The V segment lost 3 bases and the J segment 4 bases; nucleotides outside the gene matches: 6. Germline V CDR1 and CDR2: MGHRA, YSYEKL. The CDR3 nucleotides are TGCGCCAGCAGCCACCCGGGGGGTTCTTACGAGCAGTACTTC. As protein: CASSHPGGSYEQYF.

The CDR3 DNA reads TGTGCCAGCAGTGTGGAGGGAACTTCTGGAAACACCATATATTTT. Its translation is CASSVEGTSGNTIYF. The V call is TRBV2, the J call TRBJ1-3; no clear D. This CDR3 spans 15 amino acids. CDR1 is SNHLY and CDR2 is FYNNEI in the germline V gene. V lost 4 bases to trimming and J lost 1 base, with 11 bases between them.

CDR3 protein: CASAREGTEAFF. The CDR3 nucleotides read TGCGCCAGCGCCCGGGAGGGCACTGAAGCTTTCTTT. V and J are TRBV5-1 and TRBJ1-1, with D uncertain. The CDR3 covers 12 residues. The germline CDR1 and CDR2 sequences are SGHRS and YFSETQ. Trimming removed 7 bases from V and 4 bases from J, with 11 bases in between.

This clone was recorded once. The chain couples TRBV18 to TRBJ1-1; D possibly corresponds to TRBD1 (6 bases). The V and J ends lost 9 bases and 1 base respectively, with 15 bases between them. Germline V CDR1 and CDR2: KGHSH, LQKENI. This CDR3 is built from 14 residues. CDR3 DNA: TGTGCCAGTTCTAGGGACACGACGAACACTGAAGCTTTCTTT. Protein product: CASSRDTTNTEAFF.

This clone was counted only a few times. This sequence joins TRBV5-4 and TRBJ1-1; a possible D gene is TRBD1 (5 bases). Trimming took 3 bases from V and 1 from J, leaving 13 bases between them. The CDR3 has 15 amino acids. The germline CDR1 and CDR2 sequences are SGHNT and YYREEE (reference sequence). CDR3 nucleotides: TGTGCCAGCAGCTCCAATTCCCAGGGGAACACTGAAGCTTTCTTT. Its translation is CASSSNSQGNTEAFF.

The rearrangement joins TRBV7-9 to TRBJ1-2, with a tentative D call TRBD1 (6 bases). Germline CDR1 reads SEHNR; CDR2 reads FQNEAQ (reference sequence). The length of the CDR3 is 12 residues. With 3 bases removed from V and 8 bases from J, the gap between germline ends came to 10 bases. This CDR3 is CASSLSGVGYTF. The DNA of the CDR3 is TGTGCCAGCAGCTTGTCAGGGGTCGGCTACACCTTC. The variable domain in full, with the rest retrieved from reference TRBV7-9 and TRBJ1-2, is DTGVSQNPRHKITKRGQNVTFRCDPISEHNRLYWYRQTLGQGPEFLTYFQNEAQLEKSRLLSDRFSAERPKGSFSTLEIQRTEQGDSAMYLCASSLSGVGYTFGSGTRLTVV.

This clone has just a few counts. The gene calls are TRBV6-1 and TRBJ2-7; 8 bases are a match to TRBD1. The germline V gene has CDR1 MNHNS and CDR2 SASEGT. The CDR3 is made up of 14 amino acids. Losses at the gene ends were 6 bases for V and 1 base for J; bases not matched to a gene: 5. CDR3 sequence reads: CASRRQGRSYEQYF. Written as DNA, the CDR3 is TGTGCCAGCAGAAGACAGGGGAGATCCTACGAGCAGTACTTC.

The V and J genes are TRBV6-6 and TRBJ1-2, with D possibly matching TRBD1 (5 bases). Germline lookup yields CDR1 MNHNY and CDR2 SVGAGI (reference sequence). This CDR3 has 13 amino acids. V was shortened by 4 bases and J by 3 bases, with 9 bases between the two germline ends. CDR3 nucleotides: TGTGCCAGCAGTTCAGGCAGGGACTATGGCTACACCTTC. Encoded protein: CASSSGRDYGYTF.

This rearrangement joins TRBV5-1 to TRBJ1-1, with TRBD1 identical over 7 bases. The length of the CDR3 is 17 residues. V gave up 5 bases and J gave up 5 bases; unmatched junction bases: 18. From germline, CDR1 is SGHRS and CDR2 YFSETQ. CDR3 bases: TGCGCCAGCAGTGAGGGGAGAGACAGGGAAGTAAGGACTGAAGCTTTCTTT. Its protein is CASSEGRDREVRTEAFF.

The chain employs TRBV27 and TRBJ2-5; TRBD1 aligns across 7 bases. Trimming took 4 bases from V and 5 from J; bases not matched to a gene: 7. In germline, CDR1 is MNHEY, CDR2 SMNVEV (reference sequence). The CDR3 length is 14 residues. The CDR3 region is CASSSRGRMETQYF. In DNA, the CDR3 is TGTGCCAGCAGTTCTAGGGGGCGCATGGAGACCCAGTACTTC.

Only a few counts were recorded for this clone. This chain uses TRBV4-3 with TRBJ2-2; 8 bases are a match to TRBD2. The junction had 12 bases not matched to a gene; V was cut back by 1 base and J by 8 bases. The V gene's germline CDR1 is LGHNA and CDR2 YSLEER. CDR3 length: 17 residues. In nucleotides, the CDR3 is TGCGCCAGCAGCCAAGGGAGCGGGGGTACCTCCAGGGGGGAGCTGTTTTTT. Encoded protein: CASSQGSGGTSRGELFF.

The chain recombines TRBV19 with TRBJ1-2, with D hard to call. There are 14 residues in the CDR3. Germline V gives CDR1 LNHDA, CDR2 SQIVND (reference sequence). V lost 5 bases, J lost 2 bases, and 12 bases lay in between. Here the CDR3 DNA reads TGTGCCAGTAGTCCAGCGAGGGCCAACTATGGCTACACCTTC. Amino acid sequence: CASSPARANYGYTF. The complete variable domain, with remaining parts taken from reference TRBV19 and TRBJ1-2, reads DGGITQSPKYLFRKEGQNVTLSCEQNLNHDAMYWYRQDPGQGLRLIYYSQIVNDFQKGDIAEGYSVSREKKESFPLTVTSAQKNPTAFYLCASSPARANYGYTFGSGTRLTVV.

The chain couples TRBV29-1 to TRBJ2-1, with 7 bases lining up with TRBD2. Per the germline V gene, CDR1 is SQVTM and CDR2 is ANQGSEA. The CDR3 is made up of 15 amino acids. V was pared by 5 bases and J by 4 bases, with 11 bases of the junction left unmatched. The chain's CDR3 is CSVQRRGILYNEQFF. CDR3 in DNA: TGCAGCGTTCAACGGCGGGGGATCCTATACAATGAGCAGTTCTTC.

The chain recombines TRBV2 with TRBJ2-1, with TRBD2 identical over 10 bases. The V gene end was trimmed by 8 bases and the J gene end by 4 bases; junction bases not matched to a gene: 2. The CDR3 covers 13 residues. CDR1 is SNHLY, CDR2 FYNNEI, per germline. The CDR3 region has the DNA TGTGCCAGCTTTAGCGGGGGGTACAATGAGCAGTTCTTC. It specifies CASFSGGYNEQFF.

The CDR3 reads CASSEGTGFYGGQYF. Written as DNA, the CDR3 is TGTGCCAGCAGCGAAGGGACAGGGTTTTATGGTGGGCAGTACTTC. J is TRBJ2-7 and V is TRBV5-5; TRBD1 agrees at 9 bases. J lost 9 bases, V lost 4 bases, and 14 bases had no gene match. This CDR3 comprises 15 residues. Germline-derived CDR1 and CDR2 are SGHKS and YYEKEE (reference sequence).

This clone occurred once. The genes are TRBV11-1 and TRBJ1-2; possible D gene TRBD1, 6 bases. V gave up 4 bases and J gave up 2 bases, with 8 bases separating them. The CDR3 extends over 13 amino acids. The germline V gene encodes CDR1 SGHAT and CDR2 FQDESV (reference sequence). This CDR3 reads CASSYTGNYGYTF. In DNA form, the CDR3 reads TGTGCCAGCAGCTACACAGGGAACTATGGCTACACCTTC. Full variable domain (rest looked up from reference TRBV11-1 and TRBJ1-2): EAEVAQSPRYKITEKSQAVAFWCDPISGHATLYWYRQILGQGPELLVQFQDESVVDDSQLPKDRFSAERLKGVDSTLKIQPAELGDSAMYLCASSYTGNYGYTFGSGTRLTVV.

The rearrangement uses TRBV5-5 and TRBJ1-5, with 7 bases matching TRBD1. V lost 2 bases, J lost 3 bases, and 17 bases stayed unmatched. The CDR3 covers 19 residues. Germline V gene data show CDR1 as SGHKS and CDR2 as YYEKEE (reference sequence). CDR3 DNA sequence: TGTGCCAGCAGCTTAGGGTTTAAATTAGGGGGCAGGGTCAATCAGCCCCAGCATTTT. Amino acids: CASSLGFKLGGRVNQPQHF.